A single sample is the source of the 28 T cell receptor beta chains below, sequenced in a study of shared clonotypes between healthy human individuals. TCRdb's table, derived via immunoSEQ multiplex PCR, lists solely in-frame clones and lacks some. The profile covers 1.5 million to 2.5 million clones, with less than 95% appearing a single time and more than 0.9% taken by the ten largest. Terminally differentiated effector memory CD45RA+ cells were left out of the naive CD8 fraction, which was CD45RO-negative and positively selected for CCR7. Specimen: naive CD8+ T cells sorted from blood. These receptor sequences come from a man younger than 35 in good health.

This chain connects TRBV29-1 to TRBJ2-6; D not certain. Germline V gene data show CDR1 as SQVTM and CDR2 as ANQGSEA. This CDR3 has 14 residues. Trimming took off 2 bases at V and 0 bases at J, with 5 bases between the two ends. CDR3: CSVESYSGANVLTF. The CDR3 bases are TGCAGCGTTGAAAGTTACTCTGGGGCCAACGTCCTGACTTTC.

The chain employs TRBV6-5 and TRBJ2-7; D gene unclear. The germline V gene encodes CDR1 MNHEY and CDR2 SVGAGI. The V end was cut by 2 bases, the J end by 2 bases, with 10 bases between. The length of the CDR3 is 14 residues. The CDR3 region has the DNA TGTGCCAGCAGTTACGGAAGGAAACCCTACGAGCAGTACTTC. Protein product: CASSYGRKPYEQYF.

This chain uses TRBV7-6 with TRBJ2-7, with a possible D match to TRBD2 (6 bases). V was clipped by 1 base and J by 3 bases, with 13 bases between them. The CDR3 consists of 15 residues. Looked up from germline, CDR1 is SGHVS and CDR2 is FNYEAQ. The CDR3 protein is CASSLGWGTDYEQYF. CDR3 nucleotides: TGTGCCAGCAGCTTAGGCTGGGGGACTGACTACGAGCAGTACTTC.

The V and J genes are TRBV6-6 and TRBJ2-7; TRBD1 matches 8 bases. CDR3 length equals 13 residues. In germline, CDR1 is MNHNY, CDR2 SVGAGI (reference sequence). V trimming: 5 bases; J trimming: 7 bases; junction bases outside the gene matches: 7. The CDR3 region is CASSPGQGHEQYF. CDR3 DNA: TGTGCCAGCAGTCCCGGACAGGGTCATGAGCAGTACTTC.

CDR3 nucleotide sequence: TGTGCCAGCAGTTTATCGGTGGGGGAGGGTACCGGGGAGCTGTTTTTT. Its translation is CASSLSVGEGTGELFF. The chain carries TRBV27 and TRBJ2-2; 7 bases agree with TRBD2. The ends lost 0 bases at V and 5 bases at J; junction bases unmatched: 6. The CDR3 totals 16 residues. Per the germline V gene, CDR1 is MNHEY and CDR2 is SMNVEV (reference sequence).

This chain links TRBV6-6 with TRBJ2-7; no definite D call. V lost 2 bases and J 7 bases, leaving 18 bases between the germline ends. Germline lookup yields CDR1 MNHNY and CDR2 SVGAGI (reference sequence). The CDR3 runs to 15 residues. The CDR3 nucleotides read TGTGCCAGCAGTTACGGCTCGCCGGGTGTGGGTGAGCAGTACTTC. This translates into CASSYGSPGVGEQYF.

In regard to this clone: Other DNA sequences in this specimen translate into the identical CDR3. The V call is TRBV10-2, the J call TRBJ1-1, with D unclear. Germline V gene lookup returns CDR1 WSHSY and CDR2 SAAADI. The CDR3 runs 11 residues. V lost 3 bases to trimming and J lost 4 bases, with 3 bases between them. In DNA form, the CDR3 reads TGCGCCAGCAGTGACGGCACTGAAGCTTTCTTT. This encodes CASSDGTEAFF.

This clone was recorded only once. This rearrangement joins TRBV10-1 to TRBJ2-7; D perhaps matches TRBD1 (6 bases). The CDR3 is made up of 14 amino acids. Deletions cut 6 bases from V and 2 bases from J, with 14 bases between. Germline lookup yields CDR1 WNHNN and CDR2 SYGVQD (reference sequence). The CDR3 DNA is TGCGCCAGCAGGATCCGGGACATAGCCTACGAGCAGTACTTC. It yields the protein CASRIRDIAYEQYF.

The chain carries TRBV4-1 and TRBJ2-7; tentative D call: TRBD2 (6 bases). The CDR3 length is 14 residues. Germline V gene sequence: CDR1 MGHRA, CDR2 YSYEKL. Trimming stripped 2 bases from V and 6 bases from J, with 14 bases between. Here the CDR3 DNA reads TGCGCCAGCAGCCAAATTGGGGGGAGTGGCGAGCAGTACTTC. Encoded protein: CASSQIGGSGEQYF.

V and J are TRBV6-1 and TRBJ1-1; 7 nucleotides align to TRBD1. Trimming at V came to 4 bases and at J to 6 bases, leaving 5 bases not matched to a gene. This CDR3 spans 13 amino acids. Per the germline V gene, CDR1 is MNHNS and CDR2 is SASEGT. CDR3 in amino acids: CASSVQGPAEAFF. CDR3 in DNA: TGTGCCAGCAGTGTACAGGGGCCGGCTGAAGCTTTCTTT.

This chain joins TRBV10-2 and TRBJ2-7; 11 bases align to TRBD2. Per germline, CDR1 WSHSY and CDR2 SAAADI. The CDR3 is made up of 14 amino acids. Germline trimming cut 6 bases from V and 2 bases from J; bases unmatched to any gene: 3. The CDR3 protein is CASRQLAGAYEQYF. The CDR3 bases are TGCGCCAGCAGGCAACTAGCGGGAGCCTACGAGCAGTACTTC.

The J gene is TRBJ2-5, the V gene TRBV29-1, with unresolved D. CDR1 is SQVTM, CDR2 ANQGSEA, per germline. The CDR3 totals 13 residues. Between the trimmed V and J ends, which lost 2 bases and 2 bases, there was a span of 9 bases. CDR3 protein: CSVELQQQETQYF. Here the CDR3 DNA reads TGCAGCGTTGAATTACAGCAGCAAGAGACCCAGTACTTC. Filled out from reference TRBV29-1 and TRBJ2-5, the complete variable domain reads SAVISQKPSRDICQRGTSLTIQCQVDSQVTMMFWYRQQPGQSLTLIATANQGSEATYESGFVIDKFPISRPNLTFSTLTVSNMSPEDSSIYLCSVELQQQETQYFGPGTRLLVL.

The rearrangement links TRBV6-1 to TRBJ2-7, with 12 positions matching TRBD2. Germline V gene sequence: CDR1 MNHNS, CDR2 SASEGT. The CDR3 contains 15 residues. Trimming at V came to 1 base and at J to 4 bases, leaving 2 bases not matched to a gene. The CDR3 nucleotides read TGTGCCAGCAGTGAAGGACTAGCGGGAGAGTACGAGCAGTACTTC. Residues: CASSEGLAGEYEQYF.

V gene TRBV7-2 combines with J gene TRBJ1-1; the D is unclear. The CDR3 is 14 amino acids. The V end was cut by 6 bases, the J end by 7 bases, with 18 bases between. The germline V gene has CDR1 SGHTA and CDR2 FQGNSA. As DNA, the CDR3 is TGTGCCAGCAGTTTCACCAACGGGTGGGGTGAAGCTTTCTTT. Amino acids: CASSFTNGWGEAFF.

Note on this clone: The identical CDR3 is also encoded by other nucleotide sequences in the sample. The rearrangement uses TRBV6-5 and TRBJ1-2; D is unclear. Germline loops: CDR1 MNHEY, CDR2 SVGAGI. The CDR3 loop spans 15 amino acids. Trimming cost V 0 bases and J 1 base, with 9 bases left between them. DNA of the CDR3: TGTGCCAGCAGTTACTCTGAGGGAGGTAACTATGGCTACACCTTC. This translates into CASSYSEGGNYGYTF.

CDR3 sequence: CASSATLASGRALDEQFF. CDR3 sequence (DNA): TGTGCCAGCAGTGCGACATTGGCTAGCGGGAGGGCCCTAGATGAGCAGTTCTTC. The J gene is TRBJ2-1, the V gene TRBV9; 12 nucleotides agree with TRBD2. The CDR3 is made up of 18 amino acids. V lost 5 bases and J lost 8; bases outside the gene matches: 17. CDR1 and CDR2 from the germline V gene are SGDLS and YYNGEE.

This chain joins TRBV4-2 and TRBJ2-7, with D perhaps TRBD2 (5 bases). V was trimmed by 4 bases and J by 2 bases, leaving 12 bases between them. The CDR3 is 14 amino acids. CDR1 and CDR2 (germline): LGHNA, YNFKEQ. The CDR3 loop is CASSPRETTYEQYF. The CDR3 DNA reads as TGTGCCAGCAGCCCCCGGGAAACCACCTACGAGCAGTACTTC.

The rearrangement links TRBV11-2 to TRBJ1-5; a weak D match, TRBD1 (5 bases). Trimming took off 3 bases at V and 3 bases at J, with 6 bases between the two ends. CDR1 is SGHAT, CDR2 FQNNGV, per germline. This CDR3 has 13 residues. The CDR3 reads CASSFGHNQPQHF. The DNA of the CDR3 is TGTGCCAGCAGCTTCGGACACAATCAGCCCCAGCATTTT.

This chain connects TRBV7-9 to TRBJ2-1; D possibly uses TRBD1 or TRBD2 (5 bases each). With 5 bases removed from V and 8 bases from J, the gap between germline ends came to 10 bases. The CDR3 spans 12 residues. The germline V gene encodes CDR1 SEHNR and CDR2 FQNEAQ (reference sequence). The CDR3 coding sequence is TGTGCCAGCAGCCCCCCGGGGCATGAGCAGTTCTTC. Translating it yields CASSPPGHEQFF.

CDR3 in amino acids: CASSAQQGSSYEQYF. The CDR3, as DNA: TGTGCCAGCAGCGCCCAACAGGGGAGCTCCTACGAGCAGTACTTC. The chain is built from TRBV5-4 and TRBJ2-7; 7 nucleotides line up with TRBD1. The germline V gene encodes CDR1 SGHNT and CDR2 YYREEE (reference sequence). The trim removed 4 bases at V and 0 bases at J, leaving 7 bases unmatched. CDR3 length: 15 amino acids.

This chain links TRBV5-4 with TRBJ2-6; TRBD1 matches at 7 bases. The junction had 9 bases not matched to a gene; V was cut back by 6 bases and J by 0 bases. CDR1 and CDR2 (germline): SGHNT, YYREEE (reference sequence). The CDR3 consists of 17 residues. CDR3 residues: CASTSWDSRSGANVLTF. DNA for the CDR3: TGTGCCAGCACCTCATGGGACAGTCGCTCTGGGGCCAACGTCCTGACTTTC.

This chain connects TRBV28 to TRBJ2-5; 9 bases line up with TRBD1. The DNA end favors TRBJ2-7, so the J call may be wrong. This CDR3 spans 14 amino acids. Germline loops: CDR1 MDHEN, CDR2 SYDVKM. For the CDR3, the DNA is TGTGCCAGCAGTCCAGGGACAGGGTCCTACGAGCAGTACTTC. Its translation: CASSPGTGSYEQYF.

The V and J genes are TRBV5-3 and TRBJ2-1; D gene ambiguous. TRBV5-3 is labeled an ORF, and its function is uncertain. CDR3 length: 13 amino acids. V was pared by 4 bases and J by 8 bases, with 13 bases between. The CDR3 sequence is CARSPRLDDEQFF. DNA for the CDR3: TGTGCCAGAAGCCCCCGCCTAGACGATGAGCAGTTCTTC.

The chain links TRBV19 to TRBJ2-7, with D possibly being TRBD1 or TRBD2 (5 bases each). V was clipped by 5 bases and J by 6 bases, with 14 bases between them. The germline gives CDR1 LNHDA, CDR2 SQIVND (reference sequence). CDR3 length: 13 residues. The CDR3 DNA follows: TGTGCCAGTAGTGTCCCTGGGGGAATCGAGCAGTACTTC. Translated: CASSVPGGIEQYF.

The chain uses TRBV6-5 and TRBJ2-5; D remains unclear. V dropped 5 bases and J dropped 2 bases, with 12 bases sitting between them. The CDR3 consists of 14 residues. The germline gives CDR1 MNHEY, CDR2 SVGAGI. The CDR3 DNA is TGTGCCAGCAGTCCCTGGGCGGAGCAAGAGACCCAGTACTTC. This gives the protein CASSPWAEQETQYF.

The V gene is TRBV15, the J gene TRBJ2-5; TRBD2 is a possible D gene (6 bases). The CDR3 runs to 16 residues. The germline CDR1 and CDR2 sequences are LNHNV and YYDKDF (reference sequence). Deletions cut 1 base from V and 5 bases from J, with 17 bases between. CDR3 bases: TGTGCCACCAGCAGAGTGAGCCCGGAGGGCCAGGAGACCCAGTACTTC. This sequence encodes CATSRVSPEGQETQYF. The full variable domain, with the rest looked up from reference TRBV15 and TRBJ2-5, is DAMVIQNPRYQVTQFGKPVTLSCSQTLNHNVMYWYQQKSSQAPKLLFHYYDKDFNNEADTPDNFQSRRPNTSFCFLDIRSPGLGDTAMYLCATSRVSPEGQETQYFGPGTRLLVL.

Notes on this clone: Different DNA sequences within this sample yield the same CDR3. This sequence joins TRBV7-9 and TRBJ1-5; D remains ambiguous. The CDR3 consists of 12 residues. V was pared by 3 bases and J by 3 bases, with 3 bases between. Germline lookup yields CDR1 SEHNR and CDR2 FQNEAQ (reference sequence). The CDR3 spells CASSLNNQPQHF. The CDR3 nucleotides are TGTGCCAGCAGCTTGAACAATCAGCCCCAGCATTTT.

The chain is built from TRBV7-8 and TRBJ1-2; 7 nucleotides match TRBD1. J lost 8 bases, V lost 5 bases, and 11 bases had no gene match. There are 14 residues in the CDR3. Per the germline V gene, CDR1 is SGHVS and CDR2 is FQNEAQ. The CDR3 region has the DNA TGTGCCAGCAGCCGAAAGGGGGCCCCCGGAGGCTACACCTTC. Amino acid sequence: CASSRKGAPGGYTF.